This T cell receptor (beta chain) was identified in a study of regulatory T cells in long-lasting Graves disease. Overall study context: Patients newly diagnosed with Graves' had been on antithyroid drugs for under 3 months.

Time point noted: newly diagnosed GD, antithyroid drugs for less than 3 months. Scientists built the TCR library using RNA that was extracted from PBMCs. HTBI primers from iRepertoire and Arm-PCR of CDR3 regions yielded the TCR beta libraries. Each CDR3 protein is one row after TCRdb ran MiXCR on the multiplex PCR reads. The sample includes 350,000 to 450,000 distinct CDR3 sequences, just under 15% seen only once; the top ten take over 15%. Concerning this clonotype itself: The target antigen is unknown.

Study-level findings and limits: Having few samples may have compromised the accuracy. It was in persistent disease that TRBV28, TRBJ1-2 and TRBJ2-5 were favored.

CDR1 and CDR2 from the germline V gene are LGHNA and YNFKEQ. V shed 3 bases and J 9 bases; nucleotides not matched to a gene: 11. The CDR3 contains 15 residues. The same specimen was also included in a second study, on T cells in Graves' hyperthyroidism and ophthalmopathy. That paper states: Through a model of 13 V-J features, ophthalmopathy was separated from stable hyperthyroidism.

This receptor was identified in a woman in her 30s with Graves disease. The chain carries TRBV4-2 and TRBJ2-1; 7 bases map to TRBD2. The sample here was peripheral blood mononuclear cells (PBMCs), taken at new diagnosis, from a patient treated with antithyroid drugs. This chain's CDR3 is CASSQGAGVNSEQFF. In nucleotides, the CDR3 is TGTGCCAGCAGCCAGGGCGCGGGAGTCAATAGTGAGCAGTTCTTC.